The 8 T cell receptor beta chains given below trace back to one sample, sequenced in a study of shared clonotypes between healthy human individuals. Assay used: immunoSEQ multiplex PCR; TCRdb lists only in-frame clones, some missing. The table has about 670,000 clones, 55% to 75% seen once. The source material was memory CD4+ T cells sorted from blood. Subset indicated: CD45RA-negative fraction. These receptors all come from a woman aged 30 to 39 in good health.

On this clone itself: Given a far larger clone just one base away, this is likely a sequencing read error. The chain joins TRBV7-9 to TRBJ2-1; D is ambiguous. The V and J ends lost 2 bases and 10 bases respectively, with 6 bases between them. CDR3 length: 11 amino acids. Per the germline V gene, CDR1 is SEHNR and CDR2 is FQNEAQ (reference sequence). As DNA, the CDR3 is TGTGCCAGCAGCTTAAAAGGGGAGCAGTTCTTC. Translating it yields CASSLKGEQFF. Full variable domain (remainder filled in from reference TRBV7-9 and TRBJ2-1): DTGVSQNPRHKITKRGQNVTFRCDPISEHNRLYWYRQTLGQGPEFLTYFQNEAQLEKSRLLSDRFSAERPKGSFSTLEIQRTEQGDSAMYLCASSLKGEQFFGPGTRLTVL.

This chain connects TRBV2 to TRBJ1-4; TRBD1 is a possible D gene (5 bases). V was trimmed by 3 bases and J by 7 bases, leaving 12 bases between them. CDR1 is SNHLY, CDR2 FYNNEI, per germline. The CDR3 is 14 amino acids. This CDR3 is CASSDPGLPEKLFF. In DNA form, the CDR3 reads TGTGCCAGCAGTGATCCGGGGCTGCCTGAAAAACTGTTTTTT.

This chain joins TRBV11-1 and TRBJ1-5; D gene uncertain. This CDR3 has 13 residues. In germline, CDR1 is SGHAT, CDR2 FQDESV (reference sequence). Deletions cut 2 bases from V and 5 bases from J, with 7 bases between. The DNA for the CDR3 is TGTGCCAGCAGCTTACAGCGAGATCAGCCCCAGCATTTT. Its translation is CASSLQRDQPQHF.

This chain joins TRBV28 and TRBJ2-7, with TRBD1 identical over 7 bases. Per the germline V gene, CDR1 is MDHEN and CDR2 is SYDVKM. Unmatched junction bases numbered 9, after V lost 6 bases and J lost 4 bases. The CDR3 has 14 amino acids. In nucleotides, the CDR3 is TGTGCCAGCAGGCCACAGGGGACCCTTTACGAGCAGTACTTC. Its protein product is CASRPQGTLYEQYF.

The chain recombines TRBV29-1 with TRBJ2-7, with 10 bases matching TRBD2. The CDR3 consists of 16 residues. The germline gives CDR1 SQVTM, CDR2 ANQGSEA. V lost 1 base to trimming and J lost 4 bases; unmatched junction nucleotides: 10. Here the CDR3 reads CSVEGGVAGGGYEQYF. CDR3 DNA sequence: TGCAGCGTTGAAGGAGGGGTAGCGGGAGGAGGGTACGAGCAGTACTTC.

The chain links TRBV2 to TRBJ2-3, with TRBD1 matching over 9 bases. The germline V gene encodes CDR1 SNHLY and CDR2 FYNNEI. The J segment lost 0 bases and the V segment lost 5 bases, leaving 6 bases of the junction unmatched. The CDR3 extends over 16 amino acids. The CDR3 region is CASSPATGGSTDTQYF. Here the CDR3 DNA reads TGTGCCAGCAGTCCTGCGACAGGGGGAAGCACAGATACGCAGTATTTT.

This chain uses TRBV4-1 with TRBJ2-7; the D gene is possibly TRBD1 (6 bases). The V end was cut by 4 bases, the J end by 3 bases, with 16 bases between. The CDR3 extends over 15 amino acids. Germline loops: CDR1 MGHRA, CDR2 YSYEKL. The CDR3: CASSRQGQMDYEQYF. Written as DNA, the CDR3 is TGCGCCAGCAGCCGGCAGGGGCAGATGGACTACGAGCAGTACTTC.

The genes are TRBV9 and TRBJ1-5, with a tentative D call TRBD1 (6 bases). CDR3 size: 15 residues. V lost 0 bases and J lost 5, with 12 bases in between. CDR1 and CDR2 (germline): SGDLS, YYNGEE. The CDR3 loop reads CASSVVDRSDQPQHF. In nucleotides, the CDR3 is TGTGCCAGCAGCGTAGTGGACAGAAGTGATCAGCCCCAGCATTTT.